The sequence of this T cell receptor (beta chain) was determined in a study of cytomegalovirus exposure and HLA in healthy donors. Across the study: A previous analysis identified about 110 million unique TCR beta sequences derived from 180 million or so T cells. Study-level results: Prior analysis indicated that the majority of TCR beta V segments exhibited productivity approximately 87% or approximately 30% of the time.

In germline, CDR1 is SGDLS, CDR2 YYNGEE. Between the trimmed V and J ends, which lost 3 bases and 4 bases, there was a span of 13 bases. CDR3 length: 14 residues. To note about this clone: Its antigen is not known.

PCR was performed using 60 Vbeta and 13 Jbeta primers. In the original workflow: Unique TCR beta chains numbered approximately 80 million in a later analysis, with around 10 million shared. Using immunoSEQ multiplex PCR, the repertoire was profiled, and TCRdb retains in-frame clones only, with some absent. V, J and clone size were drawn from that table, and D and trimming were deduced from the DNA. The sample yields 20,000 to 30,000 clones, roughly 68% seen once. Sequencing was performed on PBMCs. The sequence was collected from a woman aged 45-59 years in good health and CMV-seronegative. V usage is TRBV9 and J usage is TRBJ2-5; D is unresolved. Written as DNA, the CDR3 is TGTGCCAGCAGCGCCTCGACATTGCCAGAGACCCAGTACTTC. Amino acids: CASSASTLPETQYF. Using reference TRBV9 and TRBJ2-5 for the parts outside the CDR3, the full variable domain is DSGVTQTPKHLITATGQRVTLRCSPRSGDLSVYWYQQSLDQGLQFLIQYYNGEERAKGNILERFSAQQFPDLHSELNLSSLELGDSALYFCASSASTLPETQYFGPGTRLLVL.